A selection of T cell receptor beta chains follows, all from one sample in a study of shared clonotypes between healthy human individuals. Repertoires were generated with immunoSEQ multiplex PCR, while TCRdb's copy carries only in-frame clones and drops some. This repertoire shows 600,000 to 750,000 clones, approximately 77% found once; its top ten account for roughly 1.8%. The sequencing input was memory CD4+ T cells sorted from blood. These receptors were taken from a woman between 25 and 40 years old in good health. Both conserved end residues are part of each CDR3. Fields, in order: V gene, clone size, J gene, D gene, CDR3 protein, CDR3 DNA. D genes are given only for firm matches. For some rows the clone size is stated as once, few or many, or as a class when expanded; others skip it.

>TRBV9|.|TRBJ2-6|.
CASSPWGGRGANVLTF
TGTGCCAGCAGCCCCTGGGGGGGGCGGGGGGCCAACGTCCTGACTTTC
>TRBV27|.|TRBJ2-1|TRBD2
CATRGGRTTYEQFF
TGTGCCACCAGGGGCGGGAGGACGACCTATGAGCAGTTCTTC
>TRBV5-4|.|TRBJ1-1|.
CASSWGPENTEAFF
TGTGCCAGCAGCTGGGGCCCCGAGAACACTGAAGCTTTCTTT
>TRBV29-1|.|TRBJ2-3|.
CSVEGTGTHSTQYF
TGCAGCGTTGAGGGGACCGGGACACACAGTACGCAGTATTTT
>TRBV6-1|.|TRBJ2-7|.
CASNSSPYEQYF
TGTGCCAGCAATAGCTCCCCCTACGAGCAGTACTTC
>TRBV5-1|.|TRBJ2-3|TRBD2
CASSPLAGGSTDTQYF
TGCGCCAGCAGCCCCTTAGCGGGAGGGAGCACAGATACGCAGTATTTT
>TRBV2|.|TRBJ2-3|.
CASKSNSGSTDTQYF
TGTGCCAGCAAGAGTAATAGTGGGAGCACAGATACGCAGTATTTT
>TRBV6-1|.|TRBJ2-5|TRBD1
CASSETGTGLETQYF
TGTGCCAGCAGTGAGACCGGGACAGGGCTGGAGACCCAGTACTTC
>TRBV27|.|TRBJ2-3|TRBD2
CASSASPLASGRDTQYF
TGTGCCAGCAGTGCTAGCCCTCTTGCTAGCGGGAGGGATACGCAGTATTTT
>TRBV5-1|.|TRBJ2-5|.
CASSLNIRTPVGQETQYF
TGCGCCAGCAGCTTAAACATTCGGACTCCCGTTGGCCAAGAGACCCAGTACTTC
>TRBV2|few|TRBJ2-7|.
CASSPQDTYEQYF
TGTGCCAGCAGTCCACAGGATACCTACGAGCAGTACTTC
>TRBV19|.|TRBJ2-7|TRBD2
CASSRGDYSYEQYF
TGTGCCAGTAGTAGAGGGGACTACTCTTACGAGCAGTACTTC
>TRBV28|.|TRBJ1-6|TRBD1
CASSSGQGYSPLHF
TGTGCCAGCAGTTCGGGACAGGGATACTCACCCCTCCACTTT
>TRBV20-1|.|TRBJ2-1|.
CSARGGSEQFF
TGCAGTGCTAGAGGAGGAAGTGAGCAGTTCTTC
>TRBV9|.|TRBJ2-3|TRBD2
CASSSRGSGRPTDTQYF
TGTGCCAGCAGCTCCCGGGGTAGCGGGAGGCCCACAGATACGCAGTATTTT
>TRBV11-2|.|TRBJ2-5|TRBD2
CASSFVSGQETQYF
TGTGCCAGCAGCTTCGTTAGCGGGCAAGAGACCCAGTACTTC
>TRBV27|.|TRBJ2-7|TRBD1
CASSLRDRGTEQYF
TGTGCCAGCAGTCTCCGGGACAGGGGAACTGAGCAGTACTTC
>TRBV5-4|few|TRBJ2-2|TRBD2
CASSARTSGITGELFF
TGTGCCAGCAGCGCCAGGACTAGCGGGATCACCGGGGAGCTGTTTTTT
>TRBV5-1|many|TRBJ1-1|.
CASSTDRMNTEAFF
TGCGCCAGCAGCACCGACAGAATGAACACTGAAGCTTTCTTT
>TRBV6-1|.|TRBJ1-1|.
CASSEDEGSNTEAFF
TGTGCCAGCAGTGAAGACGAGGGCTCGAACACTGAAGCTTTCTTT
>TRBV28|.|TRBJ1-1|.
CASSPYPVTEAFF
TGTGCCAGCAGTCCTTACCCCGTCACTGAAGCTTTCTTT
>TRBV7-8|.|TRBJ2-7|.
CASSPRVGALEEQYF
TGTGCCAGCAGCCCCCGGGTGGGGGCCCTGGAAGAGCAGTACTTC
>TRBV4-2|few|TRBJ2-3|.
CASSLGQAGTDTQYF
TGTGCCAGCTCCCTGGGGCAAGCGGGCACAGATACGCAGTATTTT
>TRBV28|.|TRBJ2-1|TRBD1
CASSLGGTGDYEQFF
TGTGCCAGCAGTTTGGGCGGGACAGGGGATTATGAGCAGTTCTTC
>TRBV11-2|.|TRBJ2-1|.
CASRYKIIGADEQFF
TGTGCCAGCAGGTACAAGATCATCGGGGCCGATGAGCAGTTCTTC
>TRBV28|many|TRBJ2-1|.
CASSLSGPWGEQFF
TGTGCCAGCAGTCTTAGCGGACCCTGGGGTGAGCAGTTCTTC
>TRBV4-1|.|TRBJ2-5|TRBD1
CASSRVGGQGQETQYF
TGCGCCAGCAGCCGCGTTGGGGGACAGGGACAAGAGACCCAGTACTTC
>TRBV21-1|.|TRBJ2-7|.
CASSQFPRGVHSYEQYF
TGTGCCAGCAGCCAATTCCCCCGCGGGGTGCACTCCTACGAGCAGTACTTC
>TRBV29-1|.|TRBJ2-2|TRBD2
CSVEGLAGAGTGELFF
TGCAGCGTTGAAGGCCTAGCGGGGGCGGGGACCGGGGAGCTGTTTTTT
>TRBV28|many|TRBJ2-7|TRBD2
CASKVAGAALSYEQYF
TGTGCCAGCAAAGTAGCGGGAGCGGCCCTCTCCTACGAGCAGTACTTC
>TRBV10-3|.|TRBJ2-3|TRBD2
CAISEPTAGGSTDTQYF
TGTGCCATCAGTGAGCCGACTGCGGGAGGCAGCACAGATACGCAGTATTTT
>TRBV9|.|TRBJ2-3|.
CASSAGTLSRSSTDTQYF
TGTGCCAGCAGCGCCGGGACACTTTCACGTTCTTCCACAGATACGCAGTATTTT
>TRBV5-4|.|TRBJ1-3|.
CASSRRDFGNTIYF
TGTGCCAGCAGCCGTCGGGATTTTGGAAACACCATATATTTT
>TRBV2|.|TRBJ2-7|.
CASSRDGGPTYEQYF
TGTGCCAGCAGTCGCGATGGGGGACCCACCTACGAGCAGTACTTC
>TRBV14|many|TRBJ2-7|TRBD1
CASSQGPGTGGGEQYF
TGTGCCAGCAGCCAAGGGCCCGGGACAGGGGGCGGCGAGCAGTACTTC
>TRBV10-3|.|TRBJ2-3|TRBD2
CAISGGLESTDTQYF
TGTGCCATCAGTGGGGGACTAGAAAGCACAGATACGCAGTATTTT
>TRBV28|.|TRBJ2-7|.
CASGAEQYF
TGTGCCTCCGGTGCGGAGCAGTACTTC
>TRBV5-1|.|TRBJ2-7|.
CASSLVQLDEQYF
TGCGCCAGCAGCTTGGTACAACTGGACGAGCAGTACTTC
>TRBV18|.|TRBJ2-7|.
CASSLTGVYEQYF
TGTGCCAGCTCTTTGACAGGAGTCTACGAGCAGTACTTC
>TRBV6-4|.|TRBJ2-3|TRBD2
CASSEAGASGTDTQYF
TGTGCCAGCAGTGAAGCGGGAGCCTCGGGGACAGATACGCAGTATTTT
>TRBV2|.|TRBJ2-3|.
CASSEGLPDTQYF
TGTGCCAGCAGTGAAGGTTTACCAGATACGCAGTATTTT
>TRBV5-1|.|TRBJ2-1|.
CASSLLPGNSYNEQFF
TGCGCCAGCAGCTTGCTCCCGGGGAACTCCTACAATGAGCAGTTCTTC
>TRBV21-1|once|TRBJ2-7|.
CASSPPGLGSYEQYF
TGTGCCAGCAGCCCCCCCGGACTAGGTTCCTACGAGCAGTACTTC
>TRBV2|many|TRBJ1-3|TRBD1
CASRTLGQGDTIYF
TGTGCCAGCAGAACCCTGGGGCAGGGGGACACCATATATTTT
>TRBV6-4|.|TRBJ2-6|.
CASSLQPGANVLTF
TGTGCCAGCAGCCTCCAACCTGGGGCCAACGTCCTGACTTTC
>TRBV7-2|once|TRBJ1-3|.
CASSLGGGNTIYF
TGTGCCAGCAGCTTAGGAGGGGGGAACACCATATATTTT
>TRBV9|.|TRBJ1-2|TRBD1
CASSALVQGNGYTF
TGTGCCAGCTCCGCTCTGGTACAGGGGAATGGCTACACCTTC
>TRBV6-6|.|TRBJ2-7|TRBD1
CASSSQGPVPYEQYF
TGTGCCAGCAGTTCACAGGGGCCCGTTCCCTACGAGCAGTACTTC
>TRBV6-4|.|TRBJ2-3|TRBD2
CASSDFSREGRTDTQYF
TGTGCCAGCAGTGACTTCTCGAGGGAGGGCCGAACAGATACGCAGTATTTT
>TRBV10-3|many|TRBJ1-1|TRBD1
CAISGTGLLNTEAFF
TGTGCCATCTCCGGGACAGGGCTTTTGAACACTGAAGCTTTCTTT
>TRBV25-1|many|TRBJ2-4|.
CASSDKGTLAKNIQYF
TGTGCCAGCAGTGATAAGGGGACCCTAGCCAAAAACATTCAGTACTTC
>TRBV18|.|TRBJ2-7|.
CASSPAGQRGYEQYF
TGTGCCAGCTCACCAGCGGGACAGAGGGGGTACGAGCAGTACTTC
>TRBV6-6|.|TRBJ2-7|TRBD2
CASSELAGKDGEQYF
TGTGCCAGCAGCGAACTAGCGGGAAAAGATGGCGAGCAGTACTTC